This T cell receptor (beta chain) was sequenced in a study of T-cell reconstitution after alpha-beta-depleted transplantation in children. The V gene lost 6 bases and the J gene lost 4 bases, with 13 bases spanning the gap. In germline, CDR1 is MGHDK, CDR2 SYGVNS. The CDR3 has 14 amino acids. The authors prepared the TCRbeta library with unique molecular identifiers. TCRdb re-called the PCR reads through MiXCR, storing one row per CDR3 protein. This table holds approximately 650,000 distinct CDR3 sequences, over 10% found once. The rearrangement links TRBV25-1 to TRBJ2-1; tentatively, D is TRBD1 (6 bases). Sequencing used PBMCs, obtained before TCRalphabeta/CD19-depleted stem cell transplant. This receptor was identified in a girl aged 2 to 10 with congenital amegakaryocytic thrombocytopenia, due to receive a stem cell transplant. The CDR3 spells CASRPGTNYNEQFF. In DNA, the CDR3 is TGTGCCAGCAGACCCGGGACAAATTACAATGAGCAGTTCTTC.